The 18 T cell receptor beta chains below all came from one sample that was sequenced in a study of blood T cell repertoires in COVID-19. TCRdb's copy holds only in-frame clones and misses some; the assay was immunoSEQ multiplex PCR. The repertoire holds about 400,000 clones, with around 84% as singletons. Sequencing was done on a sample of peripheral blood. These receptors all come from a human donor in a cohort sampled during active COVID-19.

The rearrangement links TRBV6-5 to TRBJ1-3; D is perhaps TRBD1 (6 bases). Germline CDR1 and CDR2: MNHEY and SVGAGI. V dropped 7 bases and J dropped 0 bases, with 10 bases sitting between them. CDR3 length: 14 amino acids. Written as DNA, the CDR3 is TGTGCCAGCACCACAGGGAGCTCTGGAAACACCATATATTTT. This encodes CASTTGSSGNTIYF.

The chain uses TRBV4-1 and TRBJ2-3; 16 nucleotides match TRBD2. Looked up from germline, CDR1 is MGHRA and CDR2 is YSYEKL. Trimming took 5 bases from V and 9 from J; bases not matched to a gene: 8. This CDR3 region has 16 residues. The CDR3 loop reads CASSAGTSGGAGTQYF. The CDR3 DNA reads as TGCGCCAGCAGCGCAGGGACTAGCGGGGGGGCAGGCACGCAGTATTTT.

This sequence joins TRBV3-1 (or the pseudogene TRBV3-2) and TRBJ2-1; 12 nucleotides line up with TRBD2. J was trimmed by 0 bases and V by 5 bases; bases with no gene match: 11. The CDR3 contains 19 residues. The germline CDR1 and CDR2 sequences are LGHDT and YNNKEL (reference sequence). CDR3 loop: CASSKDSLAGGISYNEQFF. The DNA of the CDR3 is TGTGCCAGCAGCAAGGACTCACTAGCGGGAGGAATCTCCTACAATGAGCAGTTCTTC.

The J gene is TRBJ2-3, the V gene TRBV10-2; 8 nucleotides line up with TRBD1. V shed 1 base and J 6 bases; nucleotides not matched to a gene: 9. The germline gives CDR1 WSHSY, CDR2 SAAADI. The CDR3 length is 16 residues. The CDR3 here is CASSEFRTGIYDTQYF. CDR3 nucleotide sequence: TGCGCCAGCAGTGAGTTTCGGACAGGGATTTATGATACGCAGTATTTT.

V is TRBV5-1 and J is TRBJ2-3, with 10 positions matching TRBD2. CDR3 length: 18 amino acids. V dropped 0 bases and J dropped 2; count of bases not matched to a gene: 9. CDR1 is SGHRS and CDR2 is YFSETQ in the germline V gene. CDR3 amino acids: CASSLEGLAVSFTDTQYF. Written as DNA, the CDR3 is TGCGCCAGCAGCTTGGAAGGACTAGCGGTGTCATTCACAGATACGCAGTATTTT.

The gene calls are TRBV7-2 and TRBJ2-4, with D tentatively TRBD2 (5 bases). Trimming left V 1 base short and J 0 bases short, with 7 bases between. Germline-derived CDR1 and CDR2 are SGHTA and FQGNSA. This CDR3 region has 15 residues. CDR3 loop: CASSLGGLAKNIQYF. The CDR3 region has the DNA TGTGCCAGCAGCTTAGGCGGGCTAGCCAAAAACATTCAGTACTTC.

The CDR3: CASSSGQGGEQFF. DNA of the CDR3: TGTGCCAGCAGTTCAGGACAGGGAGGAGAGCAGTTCTTC. V gene TRBV28 combines with J gene TRBJ2-1, with 8 bases fitting TRBD1. Germline values: CDR1 MDHEN, CDR2 SYDVKM. The length of the CDR3 is 13 residues. V dropped 4 bases and J dropped 10; count of bases not matched to a gene: 6.

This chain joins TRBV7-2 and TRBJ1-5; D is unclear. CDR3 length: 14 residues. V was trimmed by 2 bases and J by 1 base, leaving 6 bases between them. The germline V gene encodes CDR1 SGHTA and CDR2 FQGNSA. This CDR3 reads CASSLYRSNQPQHF. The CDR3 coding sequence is TGTGCCAGCAGCTTATATCGGAGCAATCAGCCCCAGCATTTT.

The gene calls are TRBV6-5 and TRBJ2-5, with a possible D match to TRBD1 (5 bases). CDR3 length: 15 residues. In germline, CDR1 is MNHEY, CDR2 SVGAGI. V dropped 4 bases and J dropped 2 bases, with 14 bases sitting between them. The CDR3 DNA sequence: TGTGCCAGCAGTTCGCTACCAGGGTTACAAGAGACCCAGTACTTC. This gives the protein CASSSLPGLQETQYF.

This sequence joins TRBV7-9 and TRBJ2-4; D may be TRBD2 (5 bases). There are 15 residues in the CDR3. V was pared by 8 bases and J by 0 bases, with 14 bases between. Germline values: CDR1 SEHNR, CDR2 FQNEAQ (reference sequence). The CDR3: CASLDLRVAKNIQYF. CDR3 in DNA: TGTGCCAGCCTTGATTTGAGGGTAGCCAAAAACATTCAGTACTTC.

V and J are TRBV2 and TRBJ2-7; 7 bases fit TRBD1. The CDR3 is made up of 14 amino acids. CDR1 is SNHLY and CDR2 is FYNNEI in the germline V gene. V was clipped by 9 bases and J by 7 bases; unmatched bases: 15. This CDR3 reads CASRTTGTSGEQYF. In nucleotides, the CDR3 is TGTGCCAGTCGTACGACAGGGACCTCTGGGGAGCAGTACTTC.

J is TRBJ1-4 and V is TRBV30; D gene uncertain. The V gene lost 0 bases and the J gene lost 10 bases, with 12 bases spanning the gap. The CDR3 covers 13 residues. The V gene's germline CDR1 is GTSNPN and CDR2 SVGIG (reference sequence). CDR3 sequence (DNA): TGTGCCTGGAGTGTTCCCGGGGTCCCAAAACTGTTTTTT. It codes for CAWSVPGVPKLFF.

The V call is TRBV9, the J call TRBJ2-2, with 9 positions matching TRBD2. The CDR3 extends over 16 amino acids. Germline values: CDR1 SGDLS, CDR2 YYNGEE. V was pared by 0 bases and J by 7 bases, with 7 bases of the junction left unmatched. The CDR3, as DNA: TGTGCCAGCAGCGTAGTGGGTAGCGGGAGTGGCGGGGAGCTGTTTTTT. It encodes CASSVVGSGSGGELFF.

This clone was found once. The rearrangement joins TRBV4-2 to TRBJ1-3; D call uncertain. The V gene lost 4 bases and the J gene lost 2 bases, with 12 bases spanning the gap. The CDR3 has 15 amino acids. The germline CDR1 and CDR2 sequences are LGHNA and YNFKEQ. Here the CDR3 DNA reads TGTGCCAGCAGCCCCCGCGGGATCGCTGGAAACACCATATATTTT. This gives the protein CASSPRGIAGNTIYF.

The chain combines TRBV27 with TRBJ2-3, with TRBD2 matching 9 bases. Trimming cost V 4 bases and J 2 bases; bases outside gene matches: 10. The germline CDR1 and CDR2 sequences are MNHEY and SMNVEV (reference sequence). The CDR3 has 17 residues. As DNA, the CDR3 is TGTGCCAGCAGTTCCGCGGGCGAGCGGGGGGACACAGATACGCAGTATTTT. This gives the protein CASSSAGERGDTDTQYF.

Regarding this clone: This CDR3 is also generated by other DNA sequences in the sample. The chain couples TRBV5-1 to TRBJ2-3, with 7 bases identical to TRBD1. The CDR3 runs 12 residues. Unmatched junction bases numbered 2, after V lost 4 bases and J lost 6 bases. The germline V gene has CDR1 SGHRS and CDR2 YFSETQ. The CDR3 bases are TGCGCCAGCAGCCTCAGGGGGGATACGCAGTATTTT. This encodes CASSLRGDTQYF.

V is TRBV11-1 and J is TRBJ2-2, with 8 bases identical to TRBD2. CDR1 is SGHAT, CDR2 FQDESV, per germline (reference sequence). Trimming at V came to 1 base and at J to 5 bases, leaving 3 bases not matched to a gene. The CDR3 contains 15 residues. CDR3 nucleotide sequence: TGTGCCAGCAGCTTAGTTCCGGGAGGGACCGGGGAGCTGTTTTTT. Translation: CASSLVPGGTGELFF. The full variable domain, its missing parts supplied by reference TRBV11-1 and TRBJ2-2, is EAEVAQSPRYKITEKSQAVAFWCDPISGHATLYWYRQILGQGPELLVQFQDESVVDDSQLPKDRFSAERLKGVDSTLKIQPAELGDSAMYLCASSLVPGGTGELFFGEGSRLTVL.

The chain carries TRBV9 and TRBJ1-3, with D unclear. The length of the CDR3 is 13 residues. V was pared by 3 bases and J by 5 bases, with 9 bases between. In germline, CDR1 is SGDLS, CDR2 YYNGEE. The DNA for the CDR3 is TGTGCCAGCAGCGGGGAGCTCCGAAACACCATATATTTT. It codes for CASSGELRNTIYF.